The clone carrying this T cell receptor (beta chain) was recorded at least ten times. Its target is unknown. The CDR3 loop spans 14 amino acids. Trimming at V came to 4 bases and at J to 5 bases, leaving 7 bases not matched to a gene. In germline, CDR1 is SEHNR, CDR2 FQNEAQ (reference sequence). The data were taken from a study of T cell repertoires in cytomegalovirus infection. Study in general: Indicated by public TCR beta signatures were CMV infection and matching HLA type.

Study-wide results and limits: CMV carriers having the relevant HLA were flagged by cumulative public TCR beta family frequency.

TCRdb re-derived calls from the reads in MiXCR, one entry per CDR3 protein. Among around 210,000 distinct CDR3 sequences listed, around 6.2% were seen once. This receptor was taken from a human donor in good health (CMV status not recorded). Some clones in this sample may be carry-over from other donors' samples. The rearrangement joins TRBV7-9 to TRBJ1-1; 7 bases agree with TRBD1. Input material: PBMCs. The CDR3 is CASSSRGGETEAFF. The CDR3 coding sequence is TGTGCCAGCAGCTCACGAGGGGGCGAGACTGAAGCTTTCTTT.